This T cell receptor (beta chain) was identified in a study of shared clonotypes between healthy human individuals (dated by TCRdb to about 2020). About the investigation overall: A couple of women and a few men aged 18 to 49 years were included in the cohort. Each donor's leukapheresis produced roughly between roughly 0.85 and 9 billion PBMCs. Blood TCR repertoires of about 5 healthy adults were deeply sequenced to estimate repertoire size and the extent of clonotype sharing between individuals. Libraries were prepared and TCR repertoires were sequenced by different laboratories using diverse techniques, in order to increase sequencing depth and limit assay-specific biases. Per donor, three plates each were used for CD4 naive and CD4 memory, two for CD8 naive, and one for CD8 memory.

Healthy HIV-negative adults with no recently reported acute infections or vaccinations were included as donors. All donors were Caucasian adults living in Nashville, Tennessee, USA. Magnetic negative selection was used to enrich CD4+ T cells, after which naive cells were positively selected on CD45RA and the negative fraction became the memory subset. Blood was obtained by leukapheresis, after which PBMCs were separated by Ficoll-Histopaque density gradient centrifugation and cryopreserved in liquid nitrogen vapor phase. Purity and quantity of every magnetically sorted T cell population were checked by analytical flow cytometry. From each sorted fraction, genomic DNA was isolated and quantified by UV absorbance on a Nanodrop 2000c. Per the germline V gene, SQVTM is the CDR1 and ANQGSEA is the CDR2. The trim is 5 bases for V and 7 bases for J, with a gap of 17 bases between the germline ends. The CDR3 has 13 amino acids, counting the end cysteine and phenylalanine. The entry retains the CDR3 DNA only, 39 bases that are in frame from base 1.

The paper's findings and limits, for the study overall: Even with the large sequencing depth, rarefaction of the sorted-subset datasets indicated that sequencing was incomplete. The genetic and exposure-history diversity represented was limited by the small number of donors. Pairwise subsampling led to the expectation that sequencing depth would affect the degree of clonotype sharing among donors. Estimated clonotype richness was generally larger for naive than for memory subsets. Clonotypes shared by all four sorted-subset donors showed higher generation probabilities than non-shared clonotypes. Sampling was restricted to blood, and TCR repertoires in tissues likely differ from the TCR repertoires found in blood. Sharing across several donors was observed for about 5% of naive CD4, 3% to 3.5% of naive CD8, 2% to 2.5% of memory CD4, and over 0.3% of memory CD8 clonotypes.

Using the deep immunoSEQ assay, TCR CDR3 regions were amplified from genomic DNA by multiplex PCR. Genomic DNA extracted from each cell subset was distributed evenly over all wells of several immunoSEQ 96-well plates, and each plate served as one replicate. For sorted subsets, approximately 200 ng of genomic DNA, equivalent to around 31,000 T cell genomes, went into each replicate PCR. Purified libraries were measured with a Qubit 3.0 fluorometer, size-checked on a Bioanalyzer 2100, and measured again with the KAPA Library Quantification kit. Every immunoSEQ 96-well plate was sequenced on a separate single-read 150-cycle Illumina NextSeq 550 flow cell. Processing in the source paper ran as follows. The immunoSEQ output contained only junctional sequences without quality scores, so filtering could not match that applied to full-length reads. Sequences were annotated with PyIR, a Python wrapper for IgBLAST v1.9, using IMGT germline references to assign V/J genes and CDR3. Any read was removed if the V/J assignment was weak (E-value above 1e-6), the CDR3 was missing, or the read contained stop codons, out-of-frame junctions, or ambiguous translated residues. A V3J clonotype was defined by an identical inferred V gene, J gene, and CDR3 amino acid sequence. Percentage overlap between repertoires was calculated by dividing the number of shared unique clonotypes by the size of the smaller repertoire. Richness of each repertoire was evaluated using RTK rarefaction, the Chao1 estimator, and Recon v2.1 estimates of unobserved clonotypes. Generation probabilities were computed with OLGA for all TCRbeta clonotypes obtained by the gDNA method from several donors. In its TCRdb copy, this immuneACCESS table keeps in-frame sequences only and misses some clones. Where compared with another copy, unresolved V genes explain less than half of these, and the others have no known cause. V, J and clone size reflect that table, while D and trimming were determined from the DNA. This sample gives a few hundred thousand clones in total; 95% to 98% of them show up just once. Of the sample, around 0.058% is held by the ten largest clones.

Turning to this clone: It has no known antigen specificity. No base quality information exists; no much larger clone differs at one position.

The chain uses TRBV29-1 and TRBJ1-2; the D gene is possibly TRBD1, with 5 bases matching. This clonotype originated in a woman aged 30 to 39 in good health. Sequencing was done on a sample of naive CD4+ T cells sorted from blood. The meaning of the sample's cell subset or site label: CD45RA+ positively selected. In nucleotides, the sequence is TGCAGCGTTCAAAAGCGGGGGGGTGGTGGCTACACCTTC. Protein translation: CSVQKRGGGGYTF.